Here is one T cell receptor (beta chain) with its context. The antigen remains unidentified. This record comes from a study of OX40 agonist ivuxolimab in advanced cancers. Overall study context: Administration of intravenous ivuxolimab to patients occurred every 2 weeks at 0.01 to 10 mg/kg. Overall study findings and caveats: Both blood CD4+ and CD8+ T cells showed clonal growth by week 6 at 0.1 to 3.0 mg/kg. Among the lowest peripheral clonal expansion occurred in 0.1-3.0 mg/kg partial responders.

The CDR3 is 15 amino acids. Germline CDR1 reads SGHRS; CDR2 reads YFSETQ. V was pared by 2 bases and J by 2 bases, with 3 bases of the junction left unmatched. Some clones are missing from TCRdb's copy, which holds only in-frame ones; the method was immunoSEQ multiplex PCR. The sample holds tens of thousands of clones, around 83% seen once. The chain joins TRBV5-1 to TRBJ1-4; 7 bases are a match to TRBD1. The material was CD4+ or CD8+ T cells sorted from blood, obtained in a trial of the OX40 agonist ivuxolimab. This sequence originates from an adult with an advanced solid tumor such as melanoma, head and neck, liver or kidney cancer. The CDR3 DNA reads TGCGCCAGCAGCTTCCAGGGACAGACTAATGAAAAACTGTTTTTT. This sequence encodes CASSFQGQTNEKLFF.